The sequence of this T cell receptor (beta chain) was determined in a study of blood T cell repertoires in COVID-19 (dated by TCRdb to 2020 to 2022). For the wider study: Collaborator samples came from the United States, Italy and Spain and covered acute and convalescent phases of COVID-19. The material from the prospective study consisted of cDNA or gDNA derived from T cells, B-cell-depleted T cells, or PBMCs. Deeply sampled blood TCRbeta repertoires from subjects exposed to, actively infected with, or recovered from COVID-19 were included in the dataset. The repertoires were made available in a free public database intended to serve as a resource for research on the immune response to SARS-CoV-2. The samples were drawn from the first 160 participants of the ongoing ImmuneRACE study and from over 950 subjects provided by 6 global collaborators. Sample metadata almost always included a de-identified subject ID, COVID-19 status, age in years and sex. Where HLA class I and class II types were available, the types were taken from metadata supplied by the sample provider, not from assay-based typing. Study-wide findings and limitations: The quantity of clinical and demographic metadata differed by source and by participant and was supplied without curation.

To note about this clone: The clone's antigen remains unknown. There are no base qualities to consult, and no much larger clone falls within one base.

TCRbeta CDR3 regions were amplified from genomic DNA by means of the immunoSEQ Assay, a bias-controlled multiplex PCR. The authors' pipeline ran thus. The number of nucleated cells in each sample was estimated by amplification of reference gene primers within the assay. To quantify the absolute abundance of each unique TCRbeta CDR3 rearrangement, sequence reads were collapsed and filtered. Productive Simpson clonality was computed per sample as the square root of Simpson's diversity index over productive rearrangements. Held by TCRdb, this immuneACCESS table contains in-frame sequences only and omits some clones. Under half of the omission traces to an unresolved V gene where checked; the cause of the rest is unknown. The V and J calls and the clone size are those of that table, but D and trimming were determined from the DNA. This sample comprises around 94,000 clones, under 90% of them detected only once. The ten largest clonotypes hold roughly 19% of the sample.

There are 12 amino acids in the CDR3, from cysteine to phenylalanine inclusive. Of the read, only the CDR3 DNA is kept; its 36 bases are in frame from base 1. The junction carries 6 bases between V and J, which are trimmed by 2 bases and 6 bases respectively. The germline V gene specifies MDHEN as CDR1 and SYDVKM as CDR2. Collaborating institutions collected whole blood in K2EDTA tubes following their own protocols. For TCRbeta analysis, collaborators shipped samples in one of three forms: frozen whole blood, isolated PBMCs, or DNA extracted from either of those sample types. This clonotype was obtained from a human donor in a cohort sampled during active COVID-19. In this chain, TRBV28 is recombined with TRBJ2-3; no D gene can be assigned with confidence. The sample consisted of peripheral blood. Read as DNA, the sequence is TGTGCCAGCAGTTTAGGTGCGGATACGCAGTATTTT. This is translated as CASSLGADTQYF.